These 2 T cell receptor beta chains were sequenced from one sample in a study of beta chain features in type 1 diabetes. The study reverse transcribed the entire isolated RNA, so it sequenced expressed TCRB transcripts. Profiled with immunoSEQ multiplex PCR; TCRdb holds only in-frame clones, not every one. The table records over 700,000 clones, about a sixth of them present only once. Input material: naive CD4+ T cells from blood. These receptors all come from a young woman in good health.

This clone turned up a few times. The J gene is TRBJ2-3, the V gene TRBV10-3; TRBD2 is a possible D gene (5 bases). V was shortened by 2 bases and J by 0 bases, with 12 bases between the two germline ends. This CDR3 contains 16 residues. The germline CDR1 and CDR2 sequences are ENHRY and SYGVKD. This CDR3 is CAISERAETSTDTQYF. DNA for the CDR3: TGTGCCATCAGTGAGCGAGCGGAAACTAGCACAGATACGCAGTATTTT.

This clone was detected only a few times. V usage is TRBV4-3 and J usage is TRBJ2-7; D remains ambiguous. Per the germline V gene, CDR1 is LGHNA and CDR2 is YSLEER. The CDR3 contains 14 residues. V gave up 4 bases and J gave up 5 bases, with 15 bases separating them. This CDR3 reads CASSPRTTFHEQYF. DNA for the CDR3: TGCGCCAGCAGCCCGCGCACAACTTTCCACGAGCAGTACTTC.